The source of this T cell receptor beta chain is a study of blood T cell repertoires in COVID-19. J lost 10 bases, V lost 4 bases, and 6 bases had no gene match. This CDR3 comprises 15 residues. Per the germline V gene, CDR1 is SGHNT and CDR2 is YENEEA. The table came from immunoSEQ multiplex PCR; TCRdb's copy has only in-frame clones and leaves some out. The profile shows fewer than 450,000 clones, approximately 88% of them singletons. This clonotype was obtained from a woman in her forties or fifties with COVID-19, enrolled during active disease. The V gene is TRBV11-3, the J gene TRBJ2-1; TRBD2 matches 14 bases. What was sequenced was peripheral blood. The CDR3 region has the DNA TGTGCCAGCAGCTCAACGGGACTAGCGGGGGACGAGCAGTTCTTC. Translating gives CASSSTGLAGDEQFF.